By sample share, the clone carrying this T cell receptor (beta chain) is medium-sized (0.01 to 0.1%). The antigen is undetermined. This sample was included in a study of identical twins. Findings and limits, study-wide: Clonotypes of the beta chain that were abundant in cord blood carried fewer insertions (memory repertoires showed none).

Germline values: CDR1 SGDLS, CDR2 YYNGEE. The V end lost 0 bases, the J end lost 4 bases, and 8 bases lay between the germline ends. The CDR3 runs to 14 residues. A template switching step contributed a universal primer site, while unique molecular identifiers were present in the cDNA. Each CDR3 protein gets one entry after TCRdb re-called the 5' RACE reads with MiXCR. The table includes about 530,000 distinct CDR3 sequences, roughly 15% detected once. A further study also used this sample, focusing on yellow fever vaccine responses in identical twins.

This TCR derives from a young woman in good health. This sequence joins TRBV9 and TRBJ2-1; D is uncertain. Sequencing was done on a sample of CD4+ T cells sorted from blood. CDR3: CASSVEAGYNEQFF. The CDR3 DNA reads TGTGCCAGCAGCGTAGAGGCAGGTTACAATGAGCAGTTCTTC.